The 27 T cell receptor beta chains below were found in one sample sequenced in a study of T cell responses to AZD1222 COVID-19 vaccine. Clones were read by immunoSEQ multiplex PCR, and TCRdb kept only the in-frame ones, dropping some. This sample has roughly 170,000 clones, with roughly nine tenths found just once. The specimen was peripheral blood, collected on day 0 of AZD1222 vaccination. The receptors originated from an adult in good health.

This chain uses TRBV24-1 with TRBJ1-2, with TRBD1 matching over 8 bases. Germline V gives CDR1 KGHDR, CDR2 SFDVKD. The CDR3 is 13 amino acids. Trimming cost V 3 bases and J 4 bases; bases outside gene matches: 0. In DNA, the CDR3 is TGTGCCACCAGTGATGGGACAGGCTATGGCTACACCTTC. As protein: CATSDGTGYGYTF.

The chain links TRBV7-9 to TRBJ2-6, with D possibly TRBD2 on 5 matching bases. Germline assignment: CDR1 SEHNR and CDR2 FQNEAQ (reference sequence). V shed 3 bases and J shed 0 bases, with 6 bases lying between them. The CDR3 is 15 amino acids. The CDR3 sequence: CASSFEGSGANVLTF. CDR3 bases: TGTGCCAGCAGCTTCGAGGGCTCTGGGGCCAACGTCCTGACTTTC.

This clone was seen a handful of times. The V gene is TRBV18, the J gene TRBJ1-3; TRBD1 matches 8 bases. The CDR3 runs to 15 residues. Germline CDR1 reads KGHSH; CDR2 reads LQKENI. V shed 3 bases, J shed 3 bases, and the junction held 4 bases outside the gene matches. The CDR3 loop reads CASSPQGARGNTIYF. CDR3 in DNA: TGTGCCAGCTCACCCCAGGGGGCGCGTGGAAACACCATATATTTT.

This sequence joins TRBV11-3 and TRBJ2-2, with D perhaps TRBD1 (5 bases). The V end lost 3 bases, the J end lost 6 bases, and 8 bases lay between the germline ends. In germline, CDR1 is SGHNT, CDR2 YENEEA. The CDR3 has 13 amino acids. This CDR3 reads CASSLIRAGELFF. For the CDR3, the DNA is TGTGCCAGCAGCTTGATCAGGGCCGGGGAGCTGTTTTTT.

This clone was seen only once. The chain carries TRBV27 and TRBJ1-6; maybe TRBD1 (5 bases). This CDR3 spans 13 amino acids. V lost 3 bases, J lost 8 bases, and 8 bases lay in between. CDR1 and CDR2 (germline): MNHEY, SMNVEV (reference sequence). In DNA, the CDR3 is TGTGCCAGCAGTTTTGGGGGGGATTCACCCCTCCACTTT. This translates into CASSFGGDSPLHF.

This chain joins TRBV10-3 and TRBJ2-7; 9 bases fit TRBD1. Germline CDR1 is ENHRY and CDR2 is SYGVKD. V was pared by 3 bases and J by 1 base, with 7 bases of the junction left unmatched. This CDR3 has 16 amino acids. CDR3 DNA: TGTGCCATCAGTGACCCCGGGACAGGGTTTTCCTACGAGCAGTACTTC. Translated, it gives CAISDPGTGFSYEQYF.

J is TRBJ1-4 and V is TRBV2, with D tentatively TRBD1 (5 bases). The length of the CDR3 is 14 residues. CDR1 SNHLY and CDR2 FYNNEI come from the germline V gene. The V end lost 5 bases, the J end lost 7 bases, and 14 bases lay between the germline ends. The CDR3 loop is CASSRGVDVEKLFF. CDR3 in DNA: TGTGCCAGCAGTCGAGGGGTCGATGTTGAAAAACTGTTTTTT.

The V gene is TRBV5-1, the J gene TRBJ1-2; unclear D gene. The CDR3 runs 16 residues. Between the trimmed V and J ends, which lost 3 bases and 2 bases, there was a span of 17 bases. Germline CDR1 and CDR2: SGHRS and YFSETQ. The CDR3 DNA is TGCGCCAGCAGCTCCCGGGCGCCCCATGGGAACTATGGCTACACCTTC. Protein: CASSSRAPHGNYGYTF.

The rearrangement links TRBV5-1 to TRBJ2-1; TRBD1 matches at 10 bases. V gave up 4 bases and J gave up 4 bases; unmatched junction bases: 5. From germline, CDR1 is SGHRS and CDR2 YFSETQ. CDR3 length: 15 residues. The DNA of the CDR3 is TGCGCCAGCAGCGGGGGACAGGGGACTTACAATGAGCAGTTCTTC. Translated: CASSGGQGTYNEQFF.

This chain links TRBV5-1 with TRBJ2-7, with 10 bases aligning to TRBD2. From germline, CDR1 is SGHRS and CDR2 YFSETQ. The CDR3 is 16 amino acids. V shed 1 base and J 3 bases; nucleotides not matched to a gene: 7. Here the CDR3 reads CASSLRGLASIYEQYF. The CDR3 nucleotides read TGCGCCAGCAGCTTGAGGGGACTAGCGTCAATCTACGAGCAGTACTTC.

The rearrangement links TRBV27 to TRBJ2-7; tentative D call: TRBD1 (6 bases). The germline V gene encodes CDR1 MNHEY and CDR2 SMNVEV (reference sequence). The CDR3 runs 13 residues. V lost 5 bases to trimming and J lost 2 bases, with 10 bases between them. DNA of the CDR3: TGTGCCAGCAGTAGGGGGAGCACCTACGAGCAGTACTTC. Protein product: CASSRGSTYEQYF.

The chain joins TRBV2 to TRBJ2-3, with 7 nucleotides matching TRBD2. The V gene end was trimmed by 10 bases and the J gene end by 4 bases; junction bases not matched to a gene: 11. CDR1 is SNHLY, CDR2 FYNNEI, per germline. This CDR3 has 14 amino acids. Here the CDR3 reads CATSRTRVADTQYF. CDR3 sequence (DNA): TGTGCCACGTCTAGGACTAGGGTCGCAGATACGCAGTATTTT.

There are a few counts of this clone. CDR3 region: CASSLARGGNQPQHF. CDR3 DNA sequence: TGTGCCAGCAGCTTAGCGAGAGGGGGCAATCAGCCCCAGCATTTT. This chain connects TRBV7-6 to TRBJ1-5, with D possibly TRBD1 on 5 matching bases. The CDR3 is 15 amino acids. V lost 0 bases and J lost 2, with 8 bases in between. The V gene's germline CDR1 is SGHVS and CDR2 FNYEAQ.

J is TRBJ1-5 and V is TRBV7-3; TRBD1 might be the D (6 bases). The germline V and J ends were trimmed by 0 bases and 5 bases, with 11 bases remaining between them. Germline V gene sequence: CDR1 SGHTA, CDR2 FQGTGA. CDR3 length equals 15 residues. The CDR3, as DNA: TGTGCCAGCAGCTTAACCGCAGGGGCGGATCAGCCCCAGCATTTT. Translated, it gives CASSLTAGADQPQHF.

The genes are TRBV4-1 and TRBJ2-1, with 16 bases matching TRBD2. The CDR3 is 19 residues long. Germline CDR1 and CDR2: MGHRA and YSYEKL. V was clipped by 6 bases and J by 9 bases; unmatched bases: 17. The CDR3 bases are TGCGCCAGCAGATTCTCCCTCTCGGGGACTAGCGGGAGGGCCAGTGAGCAGTTCTTC. This encodes CASRFSLSGTSGRASEQFF.

The V and J genes are TRBV10-1 and TRBJ2-7; D gene unclear. CDR1 and CDR2 (germline): WNHNN, SYGVQD (reference sequence). The ends were cut back, 8 bases at V and 3 bases at J, with 20 bases in the middle. The CDR3 runs to 15 residues. CDR3 residues: CASCSTRSQCYEQYF. As DNA, the CDR3 is TGCGCCAGCTGTTCTACACGATCCCAATGCTACGAGCAGTACTTC.

This clone has a single count. V usage is TRBV20-1 and J usage is TRBJ2-5; the D is unclear. The CDR3 runs 12 residues. Germline CDR1 and CDR2: DFQATT and SNEGSKA (reference sequence). V shed 3 bases and J shed 5 bases, with 10 bases lying between them. The CDR3 nucleotides are TGCAGTGCTAGTGCGCAGAGGGAGACCCAGTACTTC. Protein: CSASAQRETQYF.

The V gene is TRBV4-1, the J gene TRBJ2-2; no clear D. CDR1 is MGHRA and CDR2 is YSYEKL in the germline V gene. The CDR3 sequence is 14 residues long. V dropped 6 bases and J dropped 2 bases, with 10 bases sitting between them. CDR3 coding DNA: TGCGCCAGCAGGCGGAGATCCAACACCGGGGAGCTGTTTTTT. It yields the protein CASRRRSNTGELFF.

The gene calls are TRBV5-1 and TRBJ2-1, with 10 bases identical to TRBD2. V shed 3 bases, J shed 5 bases, and the junction held 2 bases outside the gene matches. The CDR3 has 14 residues. Germline values: CDR1 SGHRS, CDR2 YFSETQ. CDR3 sequence: CASSWTSGNNEQFF. The CDR3 bases are TGCGCCAGCAGCTGGACTAGCGGTAACAATGAGCAGTTCTTC. The full variable domain, with the rest looked up from reference TRBV5-1 and TRBJ2-1, is KAGVTQTPRYLIKTRGQQVTLSCSPISGHRSVSWYQQTPGQGLQFLFEYFSETQRNKGNFPGRFSGRQFSNSRSEMNVSTLELGDSALYLCASSWTSGNNEQFFGPGTRLTVL.

The V and J genes are TRBV29-1 and TRBJ1-2, with a tentative D call TRBD1 (5 bases). The V gene's germline CDR1 is SQVTM and CDR2 ANQGSEA. This CDR3 is built from 13 residues. V lost 2 bases, J lost 1 base, and 8 bases lay in between. The CDR3 DNA reads as TGCAGCGTTGAAACTAGGGGTAACTATGGCTACACCTTC. Amino acid sequence: CSVETRGNYGYTF. The whole variable domain, filled in from reference TRBV29-1 and TRBJ1-2, reads SAVISQKPSRDICQRGTSLTIQCQVDSQVTMMFWYRQQPGQSLTLIATANQGSEATYESGFVIDKFPISRPNLTFSTLTVSNMSPEDSSIYLCSVETRGNYGYTFGSGTRLTVV.

The CDR3 bases are TGTGCCAGTAGTACCAGACTAGCGGGAGGGAGCACAGATACGCAGTATTTT. Amino acids: CASSTRLAGGSTDTQYF. The chain uses TRBV19 and TRBJ2-3, with 14 bases lining up with TRBD2. This CDR3 region has 17 residues. After removal of 4 bases from V and 0 bases from J, the junction contained 3 bases not matched to a gene. CDR1 and CDR2 from the germline V gene are LNHDA and SQIVND (reference sequence).

This clone was counted only a few times. The chain has TRBV11-3 and TRBJ2-1, with 7 nucleotides matching TRBD2. The trim removed 5 bases at V and 5 bases at J, leaving 9 bases unmatched. The germline V gene encodes CDR1 SGHNT and CDR2 YENEEA. The CDR3 has 15 residues. CDR3 sequence reads: CASSPRSSGHNEQFF. The CDR3 DNA follows: TGTGCCAGCAGCCCAAGGTCTAGCGGTCACAATGAGCAGTTCTTC.

The rearrangement links TRBV5-1 to TRBJ2-7, with 9 bases matching TRBD1. This CDR3 comprises 18 residues. J lost 3 bases, V lost 4 bases, and 17 bases had no gene match. Germline V gene lookup returns CDR1 SGHRS and CDR2 YFSETQ. As DNA, the CDR3 is TGCGCCAGCAGCAGGGGAGACCAGGTAGGGACAGGGAACTACGAGCAGTACTTC. Protein: CASSRGDQVGTGNYEQYF. The whole variable domain, remainder taken from reference TRBV5-1 and TRBJ2-7, is KAGVTQTPRYLIKTRGQQVTLSCSPISGHRSVSWYQQTPGQGLQFLFEYFSETQRNKGNFPGRFSGRQFSNSRSEMNVSTLELGDSALYLCASSRGDQVGTGNYEQYFGPGTRLTVT.

The chain recombines TRBV7-6 with TRBJ1-4, with D perhaps TRBD1 (6 bases). The V end was cut by 6 bases, the J end by 3 bases, with 17 bases between. Germline values: CDR1 SGHVS, CDR2 FNYEAQ. The CDR3 length is 16 residues. Here the CDR3 DNA reads TGTGCCAGCAGAATGGGGGGGGCGCGAGCTAATGAAAAACTGTTTTTT. This encodes CASRMGGARANEKLFF.

This chain links TRBV13 with TRBJ2-3; 7 nucleotides agree with TRBD1. Unmatched junction bases numbered 5, after V lost 5 bases and J lost 3 bases. In germline, CDR1 is PRHDT, CDR2 FYEKMQ (reference sequence). The CDR3 spans 14 residues. The CDR3: CASSIRGSTDTQYF. CDR3 bases: TGTGCCAGCAGCATCAGGGGGAGTACAGATACGCAGTATTTT. The whole variable domain, filled in from reference TRBV13 and TRBJ2-3, reads AAGVIQSPRHLIKEKRETATLKCYPIPRHDTVYWYQQGPGQDPQFLISFYEKMQSDKGSIPDRFSAQQFSDYHSELNMSSLELGDSALYFCASSIRGSTDTQYFGPGTRLTVL.

The J gene is TRBJ2-3, the V gene TRBV6-5; TRBD1 might be the D (5 bases). The germline V and J ends were trimmed by 2 bases and 1 base, with 10 bases remaining between them. The CDR3 has 15 residues. CDR1 is MNHEY, CDR2 SVGAGI, per germline. The CDR3 spells CASSYKGMGTDTQYF. The CDR3 DNA reads TGTGCCAGCAGTTACAAGGGGATGGGCACAGATACGCAGTATTTT.

The chain employs TRBV10-2 and TRBJ1-5; TRBD1 matches 7 bases. Germline V gene lookup returns CDR1 WSHSY and CDR2 SAAADI. The V segment lost 5 bases and the J segment 1 base; nucleotides outside the gene matches: 11. The CDR3 is 17 amino acids. The CDR3 DNA is TGCGCCAGCAGTCCATCAAAATTGACAGGGAGCAATCAGCCCCAGCATTTT. This encodes CASSPSKLTGSNQPQHF.